These T cell receptor beta chains were read from a single sample in a study of cytotoxic CD8 clonotypes in ibrutinib-treated CLL. Clones were read by immunoSEQ multiplex PCR, and TCRdb kept only the in-frame ones, dropping some. The data show 150,000 or so clones, more than 75% seen once. This specimen was PBMCs, taken after 24 months of ibrutinib treatment. These receptors originate from a human donor with chronic lymphocytic leukemia. CDR3s include the opening cysteine and the closing phenylalanine or tryptophan. The D gene is left open where the match is weak. Not all rows give a size; the values are once, few, many and, for expanded clones, a class.

>TRBV7-6|NA|NA|TRBJ2-5
CASSSRLGLGQETQYF
TGTGCCAGCAGCTCCCGATTGGGGCTCGGCCAAGAGACCCAGTACTTC
>TRBV5-1|NA|NA|TRBJ2-3
CASSLNGLTQYF
TGCGCCAGCAGCCTCAACGGGCTTACGCAGTATTTT
>TRBV28|few|TRBD1|TRBJ1-5
CASSLLTGVQPQHF
TGTGCCAGCAGTTTATTGACAGGGGTGCAGCCCCAGCATTTT
>TRBV11-2|NA|NA|TRBJ1-6
CASSPRRTENSPLHF
TGTGCCAGCAGCCCCCGTAGGACGGAAAATTCACCCCTCCACTTT
>TRBV9|NA|TRBD2|TRBJ2-1
CASSPGLATHNEQFF
TGTGCCAGCAGCCCCGGACTAGCGACTCACAATGAGCAGTTCTTC
>TRBV27|once|TRBD2|TRBJ2-7
CASSLSSGGTAYEQYF
TGTGCCAGCAGTTTATCGTCCGGGGGGACCGCCTACGAGCAGTACTTC
>TRBV4-2|NA|TRBD2|TRBJ2-7
CASSPRLAGPEQYF
TGTGCCAGCAGCCCCCGTCTAGCGGGACCCGAGCAGTACTTC
>TRBV28|NA|TRBD1|TRBJ1-5
CASSFLYSGTGNQPQHF
TGTGCCAGCAGTTTTCTATATTCGGGGACAGGGAATCAGCCCCAGCATTTT
>TRBV7-9|NA|NA|TRBJ2-1
CASTTTPGPHSEQFF
TGTGCCAGCACCACAACTCCGGGACCCCACTCCGAGCAGTTCTTC
>TRBV6-5|NA|NA|TRBJ1-1
CASSYWGAGTEAFF
TGTGCCAGCAGTTATTGGGGGGCCGGAACTGAAGCTTTCTTT
>TRBV19|NA|NA|TRBJ1-5
CASSIAQGTQPQHF
TGTGCCAGTAGTATAGCACAGGGCACTCAGCCCCAGCATTTT
>TRBV14|NA|NA|TRBJ1-1
CASSQVSEAFF
TGTGCCAGCAGCCAAGTGTCTGAAGCTTTCTTT
>TRBV6-5|NA|NA|TRBJ2-2
CASSWSGTNTGELFF
TGTGCCAGCAGTTGGTCGGGGACGAACACCGGGGAGCTGTTTTTT
>TRBV20-1|NA|NA|TRBJ2-7
CSARGPLEQYF
TGCAGTGCTAGAGGCCCCCTCGAGCAGTACTTC